The 15 T cell receptor beta chains in this list originate from one sample, sequenced in a study of blood T cells in healthy people across ages. Sample-barcoded 5' priming and a J-beta primer mix drove a second PCR of roughly 7 to 11 cycles. TCRdb passed the 5' RACE reads through MiXCR, listing each CDR3 protein once. The sample records roughly 680,000 distinct CDR3 sequences, under 65% being singletons. Sequencing was done on a sample of blood. These receptors were obtained from an elderly woman in good health.

To note about this clonotype: This may stem from a read error, because a much larger clone lies one nucleotide away. The rearrangement links TRBV9 to TRBJ2-3; possibly TRBD2 for D (6 bases). There are 17 residues in the CDR3. Trimming took off 0 bases at V and 5 bases at J, with 19 bases between the two ends. Per the germline V gene, CDR1 is SGDLS and CDR2 is YYNGEE. CDR3 residues: CASSVGGSGNNRDTQYF. The CDR3 nucleotides are TGTGCCAGCAGCGTAGGGGGTAGCGGCAATAACCGAGATACGCAGTATTTT. Complete variable domain (other parts from reference TRBV9 and TRBJ2-3): DSGVTQTPKHLITATGQRVTLRCSPRSGDLSVYWYQQSLDQGLQFLIQYYNGEERAKGNILERFSAQQFPDLHSELNLSSLELGDSALYFCASSVGGSGNNRDTQYFGPGTRLTVL.

In its sample, this clonotype was seen a few times. V is TRBV10-3 and J is TRBJ1-3; D is unresolved. The V end was cut by 6 bases, the J end by 5 bases, with 14 bases between. This CDR3 is built from 14 residues. Germline CDR1 is ENHRY and CDR2 is SYGVKD. CDR3 in amino acids: CAIRNMADRNTIYF. CDR3 sequence (DNA): TGTGCCATCAGGAACATGGCCGACCGAAACACCATATATTTT.

This clonotype was counted at least ten times. The chain has TRBV12-3 or TRBV12-4 and TRBJ2-1; TRBD1 aligns across 9 bases. This CDR3 comprises 15 residues. V dropped 6 bases and J dropped 6; count of bases not matched to a gene: 9. CDR3 loop: CASSPAGQGPNEQFF. The CDR3 DNA sequence: TGTGCCAGCAGCCCCGCGGGACAGGGTCCCAATGAGCAGTTCTTC.

As for this clonotype: The germline gene is not matched at one end of the junction; a read error may be the cause. V gene TRBV20-1 combines with J gene TRBJ2-3, with D perhaps TRBD1 or TRBD2 (5 bases each). Germline V CDR1 and CDR2: DFQATT, SNEGSKA (reference sequence). The CDR3 has 15 residues. The CDR3 spells CSARDFIRGTDMQYF. CDR3 DNA: TGCAGTGCTAGAGATTTTATCCGGGGCACAGATATGCAGTATTTT.

This clonotype was observed many times. The CDR3 DNA sequence: TGCAGTGCCCGCGGACTAGCGGTAGTCTACAATGAGCAGTTCTTC. Residues: CSARGLAVVYNEQFF. The J gene is TRBJ2-1, the V gene TRBV20-1; 10 bases match TRBD2. CDR3 length equals 15 residues. The trim removed 6 bases at V and 3 bases at J, leaving 8 bases unmatched. Germline CDR1 DFQATT, CDR2 SNEGSKA (reference sequence).

Concerning this clonotype: A much more abundant neighbour one base away suggests this may be a read error. The V and J genes are TRBV25-1 and TRBJ2-5, with TRBD1 identical over 7 bases. V shed 2 bases and J 11 bases; nucleotides not matched to a gene: 14. The germline V gene encodes CDR1 MGHDK and CDR2 SYGVNS. The CDR3 is 15 amino acids. The CDR3 loop reads CASSEGPDRDGEQYF. The CDR3 DNA reads as TGTGCCAGCAGTGAAGGGCCCGACAGGGACGGGGAGCAGTACTTC. Using reference TRBV25-1 and TRBJ2-5 for the parts outside the CDR3, the full variable domain is EADIYQTPRYLVIGTGKKITLECSQTMGHDKMYWYQQDPGMELHLIHYSYGVNSTEKGDLSSESTVSRIRTEHFPLTLESARPSHTSQYLCASSEGPDRDGEQYFGPGTRLLVL.

This clonotype was recorded a few times. Possible read error: a much larger clone is one base away. The rearrangement joins TRBV29-1 to TRBJ2-1, with TRBD1 identical over 10 bases. CDR1 and CDR2 from the germline V gene are SQVTM and ANQGSEA. The CDR3 is 15 amino acids. The CDR3 nucleotides are TGCGGCGTTCGGACAGGGGGAAGCTCCTACAATGAGCAGTTCTTC. As protein: CGVRTGGSSYNEQFF.

This clonotype was picked up many times. The gene calls are TRBV12-3 or TRBV12-4 and TRBJ2-7, with 9 bases that match TRBD2. After removal of 6 bases from V and 0 bases from J, the junction contained 3 bases not matched to a gene. The length of the CDR3 is 14 residues. Here the CDR3 reads CASSRTSDSYEQYF. The CDR3 DNA follows: TGTGCCAGCAGCCGGACTAGCGACTCCTACGAGCAGTACTTC.

The V call is TRBV12-3 or TRBV12-4, the J call TRBJ2-5; 8 nucleotides line up with TRBD2. The V segment lost 5 bases and the J segment 1 base; nucleotides outside the gene matches: 9. CDR3 length equals 16 residues. This chain's CDR3 is CASSPIGGGLQETQYF. DNA for the CDR3: TGTGCCAGCAGTCCCATTGGCGGGGGGCTCCAAGAGACCCAGTACTTC.

This clonotype appeared many times. V usage is TRBV20-1 and J usage is TRBJ2-7, with 7 bases aligning to TRBD1. The CDR3 loop spans 13 amino acids. Germline assignment: CDR1 DFQATT and CDR2 SNEGSKA (reference sequence). Trimming removed 6 bases from V and 2 bases from J; junction bases left unmatched: 7. The CDR3 protein is CSANRDRAYEQYF. The CDR3 coding sequence is TGCAGTGCAAACCGGGACAGAGCCTACGAGCAGTACTTC.

The chain links TRBV10-2 to TRBJ2-2; no definite D call. CDR3 length: 16 amino acids. V lost 5 bases, J lost 1 base, and 14 bases lay in between. Germline V gives CDR1 WSHSY, CDR2 SAAADI. CDR3 coding DNA: TGCGCCAGCAGTTTCTCCTCAGGTCAGAACACCGGGGAGCTGTTTTTT. Its translation is CASSFSSGQNTGELFF.

Turning to this clonotype: The junction departs from germline at one end; a sequencing error may be responsible. The chain has TRBV20-1 and TRBJ2-7; D may be TRBD2 (5 bases). Germline-derived CDR1 and CDR2 are DFQATT and SNEGSKA (reference sequence). The CDR3 runs to 15 residues. This chain's CDR3 is CSVRDIGSLYNEQYF. In nucleotides, the CDR3 is TGCAGTGTTAGAGATATTGGGAGTCTCTACAATGAGCAGTACTTC.

The chain couples TRBV12-5 to TRBJ1-5; 8 bases are a match to TRBD1. CDR1 is LGHNT and CDR2 is FRNRAP in the germline V gene. The V gene end was trimmed by 9 bases and the J gene end by 0 bases; junction bases not matched to a gene: 4. The CDR3 contains 14 residues. The CDR3 region has the DNA TGTGCTAGAGAGGGGACAGGTAGCAATCAGCCCCAGCATTTT. This sequence encodes CAREGTGSNQPQHF.

In this sample, this clonotype turned up once. The chain links TRBV29-1 to TRBJ2-7; TRBD1 agrees at 12 bases. CDR3 length: 16 residues. V was pared by 0 bases and J by 1 base, with 4 bases of the junction left unmatched. From germline, CDR1 is SQVTM and CDR2 ANQGSEA. The CDR3 DNA reads TGCAGCGTTGAAGATAGGGACAGGGGGCGTTCCTACGAGCAGTACTTC. It translates to CSVEDRDRGRSYEQYF.

This clonotype was counted many times. The rearrangement joins TRBV7-2 to TRBJ2-7; D may be TRBD2 (6 bases). Trimming stripped 1 base from V and 3 bases from J, with 7 bases between. Germline CDR1 is SGHTA and CDR2 is FQGNSA. The CDR3 has 13 residues. CDR3 loop: CASSLVGGYEQYF. The CDR3 DNA reads as TGTGCCAGCAGCTTAGTCGGGGGCTACGAGCAGTACTTC.